One sample yielded the 17 T cell receptor beta chains listed below, sequenced in a study of cytomegalovirus exposure and HLA in healthy donors. The PCR ran on 60 Vbeta and 13 Jbeta primers. The assay was immunoSEQ multiplex PCR, and TCRdb's table has in-frame clones only and misses some. In total, the table holds some 140,000 clones. The sequenced material came from PBMCs. Every receptor here comes from a woman aged 40 to 49 in good health and CMV-seronegative.

J is TRBJ1-2 and V is TRBV2; the match to TRBD1 covers 9 bases. After removal of 6 bases from V and 5 bases from J, the junction contained 10 bases not matched to a gene. Germline CDR1 reads SNHLY; CDR2 reads FYNNEI. There are 15 residues in the CDR3. For the CDR3, the DNA is TGTGCCAGCAGGTATACAGGGGGCGCGGAGTATGGCTACACCTTC. This codes for CASRYTGGAEYGYTF.

The V gene is TRBV7-3, the J gene TRBJ2-2; the D gene is possibly TRBD2 (6 bases). Trimming removed 5 bases at V and 2 bases at J, with 15 bases between. The germline gives CDR1 SGHTA, CDR2 FQGTGA. The CDR3 consists of 16 residues. CDR3 bases: TGTGCCAGCAGCCTTCGGCCGGGGGTTAACACCGGGGAGCTGTTTTTT. This encodes CASSLRPGVNTGELFF. Full variable domain (outside the CDR3, taken from reference TRBV7-3 and TRBJ2-2): GAGVSQTPSNKVTEKGKYVELRCDPISGHTALYWYRQSLGQGPEFLIYFQGTGAADDSGLPNDRFFAVRPEGSVSTLKIQRTERGDSAVYLCASSLRPGVNTGELFFGEGSRLTVL.

This chain uses TRBV7-6 with TRBJ1-5, with 11 bases identical to TRBD1. Germline loops: CDR1 SGHVS, CDR2 FNYEAQ. V shed 5 bases and J 6 bases; nucleotides not matched to a gene: 3. The CDR3 consists of 14 residues. CDR3 nucleotides: TGTGCCAGCAGCCGGACAGGGGGCTCTCAGCCCCAGCATTTT. This codes for CASSRTGGSQPQHF.

This chain uses TRBV7-2 with TRBJ2-5; TRBD2 matches at 15 bases. V shed 1 base and J 7 bases; nucleotides not matched to a gene: 10. Germline V gives CDR1 SGHTA, CDR2 FQGNSA. CDR3 length: 18 amino acids. The DNA for the CDR3 is TGTGCCAGCAGCTTAGGAGGACTAGCGGGGGGGCATTTAGTGACCCAGTACTTC. Residues: CASSLGGLAGGHLVTQYF.

The genes are TRBV5-1 and TRBJ2-5; perhaps TRBD2 as D (6 bases). The CDR3 has 15 residues. With 0 bases removed from V and 2 bases from J, the gap between germline ends came to 11 bases. The germline CDR1 and CDR2 sequences are SGHRS and YFSETQ. CDR3 sequence: CASSLEVRGQETQYF. CDR3 DNA: TGCGCCAGCAGCTTGGAGGTGCGGGGTCAAGAGACCCAGTACTTC.

The chain uses TRBV11-3 and TRBJ2-5, with 13 bases lining up with TRBD2. The germline CDR1 and CDR2 sequences are SGHNT and YENEEA. This CDR3 spans 16 amino acids. J was trimmed by 5 bases and V by 5 bases; bases with no gene match: 8. For the CDR3, the DNA is TGTGCCAGCAGCGAGGGGACTAGCGGGGAGAAGGAGACCCAGTACTTC. Encoded protein: CASSEGTSGEKETQYF.

The chain couples TRBV28 to TRBJ1-2, with D maybe TRBD1 (6 bases). The CDR3 loop spans 13 amino acids. Germline V CDR1 and CDR2: MDHEN, SYDVKM. V was clipped by 7 bases and J by 4 bases, with 13 bases between them. CDR3 DNA sequence: TGTGCCAGCATTAGGGGGGGAACCTATGGCTACACCTTC. Translated, it gives CASIRGGTYGYTF.

The chain joins TRBV19 to TRBJ2-2; a weak D match, TRBD1 (6 bases). The V gene lost 5 bases and the J gene lost 4 bases, with 14 bases spanning the gap. This CDR3 spans 15 amino acids. The germline CDR1 and CDR2 sequences are LNHDA and SQIVND (reference sequence). The CDR3 DNA reads TGTGCCAGTAGTGTCGACAGGTTGGGCACCGGGGAGCTGTTTTTT. Its translation is CASSVDRLGTGELFF.

The rearrangement uses TRBV9 and TRBJ2-2; 11 bases are a match to TRBD2. The junction had 1 base not matched to a gene; V was cut back by 3 bases and J by 3 bases. CDR1 is SGDLS, CDR2 YYNGEE, per germline. The CDR3 covers 15 residues. The CDR3 protein is CASSASGGHTGELFF. Here the CDR3 DNA reads TGTGCCAGCAGCGCTAGCGGGGGGCACACCGGGGAGCTGTTTTTT.

For the CDR3, the DNA is TGTGCCAGCAACGCCGGGGACACCGGGGAGCTGTTTTTT. Translating it yields CASNAGDTGELFF. This chain joins TRBV6-1 and TRBJ2-2; D might be TRBD2 (5 bases). CDR1 is MNHNS, CDR2 SASEGT, per germline. CDR3 length: 13 residues. V lost 7 bases and J lost 3, with 9 bases in between.

This rearrangement joins TRBV27 to TRBJ1-2; the match to TRBD1 covers 7 bases. V was clipped by 0 bases and J by 4 bases; unmatched bases: 5. This CDR3 region has 15 residues. Germline CDR1 MNHEY, CDR2 SMNVEV (reference sequence). CDR3 sequence reads: CASSLSSGTAYGYTF. The DNA for the CDR3 is TGTGCCAGCAGTTTATCCTCCGGGACAGCCTATGGCTACACCTTC.

This chain connects TRBV7-6 to TRBJ2-2, with unresolved D. The CDR3 has 14 amino acids. Germline V CDR1 and CDR2: SGHVS, FNYEAQ. V dropped 6 bases and J dropped 0 bases, with 8 bases sitting between them. In DNA, the CDR3 is TGTGCCAGCAGTTATCACACGAACACCGGGGAGCTGTTTTTT. This codes for CASSYHTNTGELFF.

The CDR3 reads CASSHRGQSDEKLFF. CDR3 sequence (DNA): TGCGCCAGCAGCCATCGGGGACAATCTGATGAAAAACTGTTTTTT. The chain carries TRBV5-1 and TRBJ1-4, with a weak D call TRBD1 (6 bases). The CDR3 sequence is 15 residues long. V shed 4 bases and J shed 6 bases, with 16 bases lying between them. Germline-derived CDR1 and CDR2 are SGHRS and YFSETQ.

As concerns this clone: The sample has other DNA sequences that encode this CDR3 too. The gene calls are TRBV27 and TRBJ2-7; D might be TRBD2 (6 bases). In germline, CDR1 is MNHEY, CDR2 SMNVEV (reference sequence). Trimming removed 2 bases at V and 2 bases at J, with 13 bases between. This CDR3 comprises 15 residues. CDR3 DNA sequence: TGTGCCAGCAGTTTAGCCTCGACGGGAGCCTACGAGCAGTACTTC. Encoded protein: CASSLASTGAYEQYF.

This chain uses TRBV7-9 with TRBJ2-3, with 7 bases aligning to TRBD1. CDR1 and CDR2 from the germline V gene are SEHNR and FQNEAQ (reference sequence). The CDR3 is 15 amino acids. Germline trimming cut 1 base from V and 5 bases from J; bases unmatched to any gene: 6. The CDR3 DNA reads as TGTGCCAGCAGCTTAGTAGTACCAGGGGGAGATACGCAGTATTTT. Translated: CASSLVVPGGDTQYF.

The chain employs TRBV7-9 and TRBJ1-4, with D possibly matching TRBD1 (6 bases). Germline-derived CDR1 and CDR2 are SEHNR and FQNEAQ (reference sequence). This CDR3 has 15 residues. Trimming stripped 3 bases from V and 5 bases from J, with 13 bases between. Written as DNA, the CDR3 is TGTGCCAGCAGCTTCTGGACAGCTTCAAATGAAAAACTGTTTTTT. This sequence encodes CASSFWTASNEKLFF. Variable domain in full (rest from reference TRBV7-9 and TRBJ1-4): DTGVSQNPRHKITKRGQNVTFRCDPISEHNRLYWYRQTLGQGPEFLTYFQNEAQLEKSRLLSDRFSAERPKGSFSTLEIQRTEQGDSAMYLCASSFWTASNEKLFFGSGTQLSVL.

V and J are TRBV28 and TRBJ2-7; the D gene is possibly TRBD2 (6 bases). With 3 bases removed from V and 7 bases from J, the gap between germline ends came to 19 bases. The germline CDR1 and CDR2 sequences are MDHEN and SYDVKM. The CDR3 covers 15 residues. DNA of the CDR3: TGTGCCAGCAGTTTTTTGGGCACCACTCGGGGGGAGCAGTACGTC. Its protein product is CASSFLGTTRGEQYV.